These 30 T cell receptor beta chains came from one sample sequenced in a study of CD8+CD57+ T cells in acquired aplastic anemia (dated by TCRdb to the late 2010s). Sequencing instrument: Illumina HiSeq 2000. TCR beta VDJ combination and CDR3 sequence profiling used genomic DNA as the template. TCRdb redid the processing of the public reads, applying fastp at Q25 and MiXCR, and retained in-frame beta chains. A single entry per CDR3 protein holds the most common genes and DNA from its merged rows. This sample has around 80,000 distinct CDR3 sequences in its table, and about 70% of those were observed once. Together, the top ten hold 70% to 90% of the sample. Flow cytometry had shown CD8+CD57+ cell expansion in the patients selected for sequencing. The specimen sequenced was sorted CD4+, CD8+, or CD8+CD57+ T cells (not recorded which) from PBMCs. These receptors were obtained from a human donor with aplastic anemia.

This clonotype was counted once. The J gene is TRBJ2-1, the V gene TRBV20-1; 9 bases map to TRBD2. The trim removed 4 bases at V and 6 bases at J, leaving 10 bases unmatched. Looked up from germline, CDR1 is DFQATT and CDR2 is SNEGSKA (reference sequence). The CDR3 is 15 residues long. In DNA, the CDR3 is TGCAGTGCTACCCCCCCTAGCGGGGACGTCAATGAGCAGTTCTTC. Protein product: CSATPPSGDVNEQFF.

A word on this clonotype: A read error may be the cause here, since a much bigger clone is one base away. The V gene is TRBV9, the J gene TRBJ2-2; no firm D call. The CDR3 is 12 residues long. Germline V lookup: CDR1 SGDLS, CDR2 YYNGEE. Here the CDR3 DNA reads TGTTCCAGCACCTCTCTGGGCGGGGAGCTGTTTTTT. It codes for CSSTSLGGELFF.

In nucleotides, the CDR3 is TGTGCCAGCAGTGAATACGGGCGGAGCACAGATACGCAGTATTTT. Protein sequence: CASSEYGRSTDTQYF. The rearrangement uses TRBV25-1 and TRBJ2-3; the D is unclear. Germline values: CDR1 MGHDK, CDR2 SYGVNS. The CDR3 covers 15 residues. V was trimmed by 0 bases and J by 0 bases, leaving 7 bases between them.

This sequence joins TRBV24-1 and TRBJ2-1, with TRBD1 matching 9 bases. Germline trimming cut 1 base from V and 7 bases from J; bases unmatched to any gene: 4. CDR3 length: 15 residues. Germline V gene lookup returns CDR1 KGHDR and CDR2 SFDVKD. The CDR3 DNA follows: TGTGCCACCAGTGATTTCACAGGGGGCAAGAATGAGCAGTTCTTC. Translating gives CATSDFTGGKNEQFF.

The CDR3 DNA reads as TGTGCCACCAGTGATGGACAGGTTATATCAGATACGCAGTATTTT. Amino acids: CATSDGQVISDTQYF. The chain recombines TRBV24-1 with TRBJ2-3, with TRBD1 matching 7 bases. The V gene end was trimmed by 3 bases and the J gene end by 4 bases; junction bases not matched to a gene: 6. The CDR3 is 15 amino acids. Germline CDR1 KGHDR, CDR2 SFDVKD.

The chain uses TRBV10-1 and TRBJ2-1, with 9 positions matching TRBD2. CDR3 length: 14 residues. The V segment lost 4 bases and the J segment 8 bases; nucleotides outside the gene matches: 6. Germline CDR1 reads WNHNN; CDR2 reads SYGVQD (reference sequence). CDR3 amino acids: CASSGTSVPYEQFF. The CDR3 DNA sequence: TGCGCCAGCAGTGGGACTAGCGTCCCCTATGAGCAGTTCTTC.

The V gene is TRBV2, the J gene TRBJ2-7; tentatively, D is TRBD1 (5 bases). Trimming took 6 bases from V and 2 from J, leaving 17 bases between them. This CDR3 has 15 residues. The germline CDR1 and CDR2 sequences are SNHLY and FYNNEI. The CDR3 loop reads CASRLTVSVTYEQYF. CDR3 nucleotides: TGTGCCAGCAGACTGACAGTGTCCGTTACCTACGAGCAGTACTTC.

This clonotype has a count of ten or more. CDR3 sequence (DNA): TGTGCCAGCAGCCCGACGACCGTCACTGAAGCTTTCTTT. This sequence encodes CASSPTTVTEAFF. The chain uses TRBV3-1 and TRBJ1-1, with D unresolved. V was clipped by 4 bases and J by 4 bases, with 10 bases between them. The germline CDR1 and CDR2 sequences are LGHDT and YNNKEL (reference sequence). The CDR3 totals 13 residues.

This clonotype has just a few counts. V gene TRBV15 combines with J gene TRBJ2-7; weak D call: TRBD1 (6 bases). V was pared by 0 bases and J by 3 bases, with 9 bases between. Germline loops: CDR1 LNHNV, CDR2 YYDKDF (reference sequence). The CDR3 sequence is 14 residues long. The CDR3 region has the DNA TGTGCCACCAGCAGAGATTCCAGGGGCTACGAGCAGTACTTC. This codes for CATSRDSRGYEQYF.

This clonotype was found a few times. This sequence joins TRBV2 and TRBJ1-1, with 7 positions matching TRBD1. The junction had 5 bases not matched to a gene; V was cut back by 6 bases and J by 1 base. The CDR3 is 14 amino acids. Germline CDR1 and CDR2: SNHLY and FYNNEI. The CDR3 sequence is CASRGQYQNTEAFF. In DNA form, the CDR3 reads TGTGCCAGCAGGGGACAGTACCAGAACACTGAAGCTTTCTTT.

This rearrangement joins TRBV20-1 to TRBJ1-5, with D uncertain. The V gene lost 3 bases and the J gene lost 1 base, with 4 bases spanning the gap. In germline, CDR1 is DFQATT, CDR2 SNEGSKA (reference sequence). This CDR3 is built from 12 residues. The CDR3: CSASRSNQPQHF. In DNA form, the CDR3 reads TGCAGTGCTAGTCGGAGCAATCAGCCCCAGCATTTT.

This chain uses TRBV29-1 with TRBJ2-7; D is possibly TRBD2 (6 bases). Germline V gives CDR1 SQVTM, CDR2 ANQGSEA. The germline V and J ends were trimmed by 2 bases and 3 bases, with 11 bases remaining between them. This CDR3 is built from 13 residues. The chain's CDR3 is CSVERESDYEQYF. The CDR3 nucleotides are TGCAGCGTTGAACGGGAGTCAGACTACGAGCAGTACTTC.

This clonotype has just a few counts. V and J are TRBV7-9 and TRBJ2-7; D remains unclear. This CDR3 is built from 12 residues. Per the germline V gene, CDR1 is SEHNR and CDR2 is FQNEAQ (reference sequence). Trimming cost V 1 base and J 6 bases, with 7 bases left between them. CDR3 sequence: CASSLVAGEQYF. The CDR3 DNA sequence: TGTGCCAGCAGCTTAGTAGCAGGCGAGCAGTACTTC.

V gene TRBV25-1 combines with J gene TRBJ1-5; D is perhaps TRBD1 (6 bases). Trimming removed 5 bases at V and 9 bases at J, with 26 bases between. The CDR3 totals 17 residues. Germline values: CDR1 MGHDK, CDR2 SYGVNS. The CDR3 region is CASSPAIWDTRDPPQHF. CDR3 coding DNA: TGTGCCAGCAGTCCAGCCATCTGGGACACCCGGGATCCGCCCCAGCATTTT.

V gene TRBV5-1 combines with J gene TRBJ2-5; 7 bases agree with TRBD2. V shed 3 bases, J shed 1 base, and the junction held 6 bases outside the gene matches. Germline lookup yields CDR1 SGHRS and CDR2 YFSETQ. The CDR3 extends over 15 amino acids. The CDR3 loop reads CASSYSSGVQETQYF. CDR3 DNA sequence: TGCGCCAGCAGCTATTCGAGCGGGGTCCAAGAGACCCAGTACTTC. The full variable domain, rest sourced from reference TRBV5-1 and TRBJ2-5, is KAGVTQTPRYLIKTRGQQVTLSCSPISGHRSVSWYQQTPGQGLQFLFEYFSETQRNKGNFPGRFSGRQFSNSRSEMNVSTLELGDSALYLCASSYSSGVQETQYFGPGTRLLVL.

The chain uses TRBV2 and TRBJ2-7; TRBD1 matches 7 bases. Trimming removed 0 bases from V and 9 bases from J; junction bases left unmatched: 14. The CDR3 totals 16 residues. The V gene's germline CDR1 is SNHLY and CDR2 FYNNEI. The CDR3 bases are TGTGCCAGCAGTGAAGCAACCGGGACAGCTTCGCCGGGGCAGTACTTC. Translating gives CASSEATGTASPGQYF. The full variable domain, in which reference TRBV2 and TRBJ2-7 provide the parts outside the CDR3, is EPEVTQTPSHQVTQMGQEVILRCVPISNHLYFYWYRQILGQKVEFLVSFYNNEISEKSEIFDDQFSVERPDGSNFTLKIRSTKLEDSAMYFCASSEATGTASPGQYFGPGTRLTVT.

This clonotype turned up a few times. This chain joins TRBV7-8 and TRBJ2-3; D unresolved. The germline CDR1 and CDR2 sequences are SGHVS and FQNEAQ. The CDR3 is 12 residues long. V was pared by 5 bases and J by 5 bases, with 8 bases between. The CDR3 DNA sequence: TGTGCCAGCAGCCGCACCCAAGATACGCAGTATTTT. This sequence encodes CASSRTQDTQYF.

In nucleotides, the CDR3 is TGTGCCAGCAGCCCGCCTAGCGGGGGGCGAGAGACCCAGTACTTC. Protein sequence: CASSPPSGGRETQYF. J is TRBJ2-5 and V is TRBV7-9; TRBD2 aligns across 11 bases. The CDR3 length is 15 residues. With 5 bases clipped from V and 4 bases from J, the junction kept 6 bases outside the gene matches. Per the germline V gene, CDR1 is SEHNR and CDR2 is FQNEAQ (reference sequence).

This clonotype was counted a single time. One base away lies a much larger clone, so this may be a sequencing read error. This sequence joins TRBV20-1 and TRBJ2-7; a possible D gene is TRBD2 (5 bases). The CDR3 is 14 amino acids. Germline values: CDR1 DFQATT, CDR2 SNEGSKA (reference sequence). The V gene lost 5 bases and the J gene lost 1 base, with 15 bases spanning the gap. As DNA, the CDR3 is TGCAGTGCTTGGGGAGATGAAATATCCTACGAGCAGTACTTC. It specifies CSAWGDEISYEQYF.

The V gene is TRBV25-1, the J gene TRBJ2-2; 9 bases align to TRBD1. The CDR3 covers 16 residues. V shed 2 bases and J 2 bases; nucleotides not matched to a gene: 3. Germline CDR1 is MGHDK and CDR2 is SYGVNS. The CDR3 region has the DNA TGTGCCAGCAGTGAACTGGGACAGGGAAACACCGGGGAGCTGTTTTTT. This sequence encodes CASSELGQGNTGELFF.

The chain employs TRBV20-1 and TRBJ1-3; 8 bases are shared with TRBD1. V gave up 7 bases and J gave up 2 bases; unmatched junction bases: 7. Germline CDR1 DFQATT, CDR2 SNEGSKA (reference sequence). This CDR3 spans 14 amino acids. The CDR3 nucleotides are TGCAGTGTAAAGACAGGGGAGGCTGGAAACACCATATATTTT. This codes for CSVKTGEAGNTIYF.

CDR3 sequence: CASQRYGELFF. The CDR3 DNA follows: TGTGCCAGCCAACGTTACGGGGAGCTGTTTTTT. The V call is TRBV19, the J call TRBJ2-2; the D is unclear. The germline V and J ends were trimmed by 9 bases and 7 bases, with 9 bases remaining between them. CDR1 LNHDA and CDR2 SQIVND come from the germline V gene (reference sequence). The CDR3 totals 11 residues.

The V gene is TRBV20-1, the J gene TRBJ1-5; D remains ambiguous. CDR3 size: 14 residues. V was cut by 2 bases and J by 5 bases, with 13 bases left in between. Germline CDR1 DFQATT, CDR2 SNEGSKA (reference sequence). In nucleotides, the CDR3 is TGCAGTGCTAGATTCGGAACTCCAGATCAGCCCCAGCATTTT. Translated: CSARFGTPDQPQHF.

V gene TRBV14 combines with J gene TRBJ2-3; D ambiguous. The V and J ends lost 4 bases and 6 bases respectively, with 5 bases between them. The length of the CDR3 is 11 residues. Looked up from germline, CDR1 is SGHDN and CDR2 is FVKESK. The CDR3, as DNA: TGTGCCAGCAGCCGGTTGGATACGCAGTATTTT. As protein: CASSRLDTQYF.

On this clonotype: Compared with germline, one end of the junction differs, possibly owing to a read error. The chain is built from TRBV10-3 and TRBJ2-5; D not certain. The CDR3 sequence is 13 residues long. CDR1 is ENHRY and CDR2 is SYGVKD in the germline V gene. The CDR3 spells CASSVYGQETQYF. The CDR3 nucleotides read TGTGCCAGCAGTGTTTATGGGCAAGAGACCCAGTACTTC.

CDR3 sequence: CAISGHTYEQYF. The CDR3 coding sequence is TGTGCCATCAGTGGGCACACCTACGAGCAGTACTTC. The chain carries TRBV10-3 and TRBJ2-7; D gene ambiguous. The CDR3 covers 12 residues. CDR1 and CDR2 (germline): ENHRY, SYGVKD. Trimming cost V 4 bases and J 2 bases, with 6 bases left between them.

As DNA, the CDR3 is TGTGCCACCAGCAGCCGGGACAGGGGCAACTACGAGCAGTACTTC. Translation: CATSSRDRGNYEQYF. The J gene is TRBJ2-7, the V gene TRBV15; TRBD1 matches 10 bases. The CDR3 runs to 15 residues. V shed 3 bases, J shed 3 bases, and the junction held 5 bases outside the gene matches. Germline V CDR1 and CDR2: LNHNV, YYDKDF (reference sequence).

The chain links TRBV19 to TRBJ1-4; D is unclear. The CDR3 totals 15 residues. V dropped 5 bases and J dropped 0 bases, with 10 bases sitting between them. The germline V gene has CDR1 LNHDA and CDR2 SQIVND (reference sequence). This CDR3 reads CASSSSGSTNEKLFF. CDR3 nucleotides: TGTGCCAGTAGTTCGTCCGGCTCAACTAATGAAAAACTGTTTTTT.

The V gene is TRBV7-3, the J gene TRBJ1-6; D unclear. Germline CDR1 SGHTA, CDR2 FQGTGA. Trimming stripped 4 bases from V and 9 bases from J, with 7 bases between. The length of the CDR3 is 12 residues. This CDR3 reads CASSSGSSPLHF. The CDR3 DNA reads TGTGCCAGCAGCTCGGGGAGTTCACCCCTCCACTTT.

The chain has TRBV24-1 and TRBJ1-1; 11 nucleotides align to TRBD1. V was clipped by 10 bases and J by 7 bases; unmatched bases: 7. This CDR3 spans 13 amino acids. Germline V gene sequence: CDR1 KGHDR, CDR2 SFDVKD. DNA for the CDR3: TGTGCCACTACGGACAGGGGGCGCGGTGAAGCTTTCTTT. Its protein product is CATTDRGRGEAFF.